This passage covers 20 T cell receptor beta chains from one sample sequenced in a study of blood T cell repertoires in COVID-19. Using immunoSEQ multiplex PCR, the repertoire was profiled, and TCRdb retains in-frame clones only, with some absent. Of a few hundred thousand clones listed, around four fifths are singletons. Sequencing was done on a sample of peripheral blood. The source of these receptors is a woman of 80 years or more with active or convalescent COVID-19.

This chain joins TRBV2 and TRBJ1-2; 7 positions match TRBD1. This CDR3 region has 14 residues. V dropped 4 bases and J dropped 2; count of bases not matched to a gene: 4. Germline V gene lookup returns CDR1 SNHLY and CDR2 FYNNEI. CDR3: CASSVQGRNYGYTF. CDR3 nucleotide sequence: TGTGCCAGCAGTGTACAGGGGAGAAACTATGGCTACACCTTC. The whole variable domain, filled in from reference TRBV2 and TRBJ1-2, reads EPEVTQTPSHQVTQMGQEVILRCVPISNHLYFYWYRQILGQKVEFLVSFYNNEISEKSEIFDDQFSVERPDGSNFTLKIRSTKLEDSAMYFCASSVQGRNYGYTFGSGTRLTVV.

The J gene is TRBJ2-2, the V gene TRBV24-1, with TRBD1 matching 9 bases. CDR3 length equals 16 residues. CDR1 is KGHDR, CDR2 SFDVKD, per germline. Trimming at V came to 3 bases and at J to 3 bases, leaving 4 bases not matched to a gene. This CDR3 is CATSDPGQGDTGELFF. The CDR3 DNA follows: TGTGCCACCAGTGATCCGGGACAGGGTGACACCGGGGAGCTGTTTTTT.

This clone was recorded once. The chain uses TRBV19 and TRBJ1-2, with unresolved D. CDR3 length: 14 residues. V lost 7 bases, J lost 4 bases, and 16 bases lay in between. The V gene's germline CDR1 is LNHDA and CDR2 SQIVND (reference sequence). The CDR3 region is CASIERSPGYGYTF. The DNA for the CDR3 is TGTGCCAGTATCGAACGTTCCCCGGGCTATGGCTACACCTTC.

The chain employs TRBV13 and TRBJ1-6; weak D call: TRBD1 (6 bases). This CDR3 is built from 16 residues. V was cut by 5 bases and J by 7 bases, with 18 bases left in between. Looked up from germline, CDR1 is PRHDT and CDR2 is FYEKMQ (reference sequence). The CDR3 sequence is CASSPRVGGPNSPLHF. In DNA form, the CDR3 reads TGTGCCAGCAGCCCCCGGGTGGGGGGGCCGAATTCACCCCTCCACTTT.

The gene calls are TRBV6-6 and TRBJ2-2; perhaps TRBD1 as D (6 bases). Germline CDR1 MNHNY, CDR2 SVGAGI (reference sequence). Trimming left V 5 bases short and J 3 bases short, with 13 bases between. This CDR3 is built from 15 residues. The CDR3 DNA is TGTGCCAGCAGTCCCGGGACATTATACACCGGGGAGCTGTTTTTT. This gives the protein CASSPGTLYTGELFF.

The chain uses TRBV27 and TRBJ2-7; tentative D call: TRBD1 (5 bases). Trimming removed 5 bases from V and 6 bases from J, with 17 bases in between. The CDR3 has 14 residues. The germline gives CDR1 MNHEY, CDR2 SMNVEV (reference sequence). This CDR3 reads CASSPRVGSSEQYF. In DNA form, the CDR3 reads TGTGCCAGCAGTCCCAGGGTCGGGTCTAGCGAGCAGTACTTC.

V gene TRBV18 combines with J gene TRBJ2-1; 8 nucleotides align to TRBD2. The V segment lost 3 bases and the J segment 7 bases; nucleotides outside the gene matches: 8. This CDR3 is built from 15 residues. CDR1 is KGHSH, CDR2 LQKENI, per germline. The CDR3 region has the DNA TGTGCCAGCTCACCTTTTAGCGGGGTCGAAAATGAGCAGTTCTTC. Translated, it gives CASSPFSGVENEQFF.

The CDR3 sequence: CASSLTHPGEQYF. CDR3 DNA: TGTGCCAGCAGCTTAACCCACCCGGGGGAGCAGTACTTC. The J gene is TRBJ2-7, the V gene TRBV7-3, with D perhaps TRBD2 (5 bases). Trimming took off 0 bases at V and 7 bases at J, with 10 bases between the two ends. Germline CDR1 and CDR2: SGHTA and FQGTGA. CDR3 size: 13 residues.

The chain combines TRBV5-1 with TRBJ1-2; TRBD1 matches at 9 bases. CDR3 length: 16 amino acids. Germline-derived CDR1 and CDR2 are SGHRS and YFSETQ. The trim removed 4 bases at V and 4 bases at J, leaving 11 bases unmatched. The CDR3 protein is CASSPGGQGLGYGYTF. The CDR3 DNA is TGCGCCAGCAGCCCCGGGGGACAGGGACTGGGCTATGGCTACACCTTC. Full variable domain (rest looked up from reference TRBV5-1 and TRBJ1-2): KAGVTQTPRYLIKTRGQQVTLSCSPISGHRSVSWYQQTPGQGLQFLFEYFSETQRNKGNFPGRFSGRQFSNSRSEMNVSTLELGDSALYLCASSPGGQGLGYGYTFGSGTRLTVV.

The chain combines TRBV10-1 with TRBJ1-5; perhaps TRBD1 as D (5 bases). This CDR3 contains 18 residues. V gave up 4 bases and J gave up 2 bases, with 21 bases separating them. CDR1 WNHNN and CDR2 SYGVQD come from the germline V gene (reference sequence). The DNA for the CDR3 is TGCGCCAGCAGTGTGGTAGGGGTCGCGGTATGGGGCAATCAGCCCCAGCATTTT. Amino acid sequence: CASSVVGVAVWGNQPQHF.

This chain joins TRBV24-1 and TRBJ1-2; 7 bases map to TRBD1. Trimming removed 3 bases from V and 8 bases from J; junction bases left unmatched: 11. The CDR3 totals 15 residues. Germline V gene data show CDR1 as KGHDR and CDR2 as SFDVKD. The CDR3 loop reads CATSDSTGERVGYTF. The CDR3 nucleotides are TGTGCCACCAGTGATAGTACAGGGGAACGGGTCGGCTACACCTTC.

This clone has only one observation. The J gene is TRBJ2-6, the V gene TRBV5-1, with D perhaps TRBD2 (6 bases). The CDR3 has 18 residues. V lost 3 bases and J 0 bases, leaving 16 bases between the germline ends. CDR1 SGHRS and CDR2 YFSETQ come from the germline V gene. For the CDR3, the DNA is TGCGCCAGCAGCTCCTCCGGGACTGCCTACTCTGGGGCCAACGTCCTGACTTTC. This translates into CASSSSGTAYSGANVLTF. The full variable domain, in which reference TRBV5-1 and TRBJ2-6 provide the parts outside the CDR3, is KAGVTQTPRYLIKTRGQQVTLSCSPISGHRSVSWYQQTPGQGLQFLFEYFSETQRNKGNFPGRFSGRQFSNSRSEMNVSTLELGDSALYLCASSSSGTAYSGANVLTFGAGSRLTVL.

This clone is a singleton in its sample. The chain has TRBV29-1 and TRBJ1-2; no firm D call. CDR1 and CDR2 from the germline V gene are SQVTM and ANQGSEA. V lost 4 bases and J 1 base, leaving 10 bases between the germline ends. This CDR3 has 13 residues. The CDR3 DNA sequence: TGCAGCGTTGCGGCAGCGATTAACTATGGCTACACCTTC. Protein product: CSVAAAINYGYTF.

The CDR3 spells CASSESGRLNTGELFF. CDR3 nucleotides: TGCGCCAGCAGTGAGTCAGGCAGGCTGAACACCGGGGAGCTGTTTTTT. V is TRBV10-1 and J is TRBJ2-2, with unresolved D. This CDR3 spans 16 amino acids. Per germline, CDR1 WNHNN and CDR2 SYGVQD (reference sequence). Between the trimmed V and J ends, which lost 0 bases and 1 base, there was a span of 9 bases.

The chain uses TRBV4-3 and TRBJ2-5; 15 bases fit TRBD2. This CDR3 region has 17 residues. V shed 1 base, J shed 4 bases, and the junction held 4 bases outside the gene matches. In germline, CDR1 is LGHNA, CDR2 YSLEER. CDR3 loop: CASSQGTSGRAGETQYF. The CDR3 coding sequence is TGCGCCAGCAGCCAAGGGACTAGCGGGAGGGCCGGAGAGACCCAGTACTTC.

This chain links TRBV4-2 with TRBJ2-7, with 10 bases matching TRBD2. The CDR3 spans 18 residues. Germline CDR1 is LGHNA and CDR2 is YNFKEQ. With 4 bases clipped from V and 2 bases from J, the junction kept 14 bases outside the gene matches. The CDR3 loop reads CASSPGLAVVRGPYEQYF. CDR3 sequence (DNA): TGTGCCAGCAGCCCCGGACTAGCGGTCGTACGAGGCCCCTACGAGCAGTACTTC.

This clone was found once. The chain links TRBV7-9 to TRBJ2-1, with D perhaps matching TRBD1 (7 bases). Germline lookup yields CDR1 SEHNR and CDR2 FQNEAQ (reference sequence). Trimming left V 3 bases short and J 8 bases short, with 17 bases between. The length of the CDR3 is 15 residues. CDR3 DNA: TGTGCCAGCAGCTTGAGCGGAGGGGGCTGGGATGAGCAGTTCTTC. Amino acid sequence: CASSLSGGGWDEQFF.

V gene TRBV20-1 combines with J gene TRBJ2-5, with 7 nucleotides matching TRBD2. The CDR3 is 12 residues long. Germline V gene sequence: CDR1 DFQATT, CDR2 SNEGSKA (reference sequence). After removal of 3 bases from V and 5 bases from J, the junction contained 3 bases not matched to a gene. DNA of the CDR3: TGCAGTGCTAGTACCGGGGGGGAGACCCAGTACTTC. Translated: CSASTGGETQYF.

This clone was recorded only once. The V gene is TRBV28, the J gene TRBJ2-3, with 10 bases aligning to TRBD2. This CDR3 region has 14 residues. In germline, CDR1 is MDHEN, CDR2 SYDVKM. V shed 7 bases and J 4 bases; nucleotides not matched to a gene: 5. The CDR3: CASMVAGGADTQYF. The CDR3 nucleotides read TGTGCCAGCATGGTAGCGGGAGGCGCAGATACGCAGTATTTT.

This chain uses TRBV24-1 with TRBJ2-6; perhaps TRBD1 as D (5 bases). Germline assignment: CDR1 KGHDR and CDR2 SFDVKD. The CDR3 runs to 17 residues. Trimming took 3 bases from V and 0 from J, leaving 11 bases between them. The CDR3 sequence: CATSDRTPVSGANVLTF. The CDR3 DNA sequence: TGTGCCACCAGTGATCGGACACCTGTCTCTGGGGCCAACGTCCTGACTTTC.